The entry below gives a single TCR beta chain sequence along with its context. Antigen: not known. This entry is derived from a study of CD4 T cells in relation to SARS-CoV-2 and coronaviruses. Turning to the study itself: The negative reference was HIV-1 Nef peptide pool or peptide-free culture. Notes on the study in general: The cross-reactivity analysis covered only spike protein, not other viral proteins. Crossreactive clones expanded significantly less to SARS-CoV-2 than monoreactive clones.

The unexposed donors gave CD4+ T cells in about 2010-2019, prior to COVID-19. The cells were cultured for about ten days before CD4+ T cells were isolated. Unexposed-donor CD4+ T cells were probed with SARS-CoV-2 S/N and four cold-coronavirus spikes, cells permitting. V shed 2 bases and J 1 base; nucleotides not matched to a gene: 2. The CDR3 has 16 amino acids. Per germline, CDR1 SGHRS and CDR2 YFSETQ. Clones were read by immunoSEQ multiplex PCR, and TCRdb kept only the in-frame ones, dropping some. This sample carries around 23,000 clones, about four fifths of them seen once, and the ten largest clones take 9% to 15%.

The V and J genes are TRBV5-1 and TRBJ2-6, with TRBD1 matching over 8 bases. The receptor was derived from a human donor in good health. Specimen: CD4+ T cells from PBMCs, cultured in vitro. The CDR3 DNA reads TGCGCCAGCAGCTTCACAGGGGGATCTGGGGCCAACGTCCTGACTTTC. Amino acid sequence: CASSFTGGSGANVLTF. The full variable domain, completed using reference TRBV5-1 and TRBJ2-6, is KAGVTQTPRYLIKTRGQQVTLSCSPISGHRSVSWYQQTPGQGLQFLFEYFSETQRNKGNFPGRFSGRQFSNSRSEMNVSTLELGDSALYLCASSFTGGSGANVLTFGAGSRLTVL.